Listed below are T cell receptor beta chains from one sample, sequenced in a study of cytomegalovirus exposure and HLA in healthy donors. The method was immunoSEQ multiplex PCR; TCRdb's version includes in-frame clones alone and lacks a portion of them. This table holds under 150,000 clones, 70% to 80% found once. The material sequenced was PBMCs. The receptors stem from a man aged 50 to 60 in good health and CMV-seronegative. Both conserved end residues are part of each CDR3. Fields, in order: clone size, D gene, V gene, J gene, CDR3 protein, CDR3 DNA. The D gene is left open where the match is weak. Rows give clone size only sometimes, using once, few, many, or a class for an expanded clone.

clone_size: .; d_call: .; v_call: TRBV6-1; j_call: TRBJ1-2; cdr3_aa: CASSEAEGSSGGYTF; cdr3_nt: TGTGCCAGCAGTGAAGCGGAGGGGTCCAGTGGCGGCTACACCTTC
clone_size: .; d_call: TRBD1; v_call: TRBV19; j_call: TRBJ2-2; cdr3_aa: CASSPGQVGTGELFF; cdr3_nt: TGTGCCAGTAGTCCCGGACAGGTTGGGACCGGGGAGCTGTTTTTT
clone_size: .; d_call: TRBD2; v_call: TRBV6-6; j_call: TRBJ2-7; cdr3_aa: CASIPRGGASYEQYF; cdr3_nt: TGTGCCAGCATTCCTCGGGGGGGCGCCTCCTACGAGCAGTACTTC
clone_size: .; d_call: TRBD1; v_call: TRBV11-2; j_call: TRBJ1-5; cdr3_aa: CASSSTGGGYQPQHF; cdr3_nt: TGTGCCAGCAGTTCCACAGGGGGCGGATATCAGCCCCAGCATTTT
clone_size: .; d_call: .; v_call: TRBV6-1; j_call: TRBJ1-2; cdr3_aa: CASSDRVGYGYTF; cdr3_nt: TGTGCCAGCAGTGACAGGGTAGGGTATGGCTACACCTTC
clone_size: .; d_call: .; v_call: TRBV10-3; j_call: TRBJ2-3; cdr3_aa: CAISEVGDTQYF; cdr3_nt: TGTGCCATCAGTGAAGTCGGGGATACGCAGTATTTT
clone_size: once; d_call: TRBD1; v_call: TRBV2; j_call: TRBJ1-5; cdr3_aa: CASRVGTGDGNQPQHF; cdr3_nt: TGTGCCAGCAGGGTTGGGACAGGGGATGGCAATCAGCCCCAGCATTTT
clone_size: .; d_call: TRBD1; v_call: TRBV7-2; j_call: TRBJ2-1; cdr3_aa: CASSAWDRANEQFF; cdr3_nt: TGTGCCAGCAGCGCTTGGGACAGGGCCAATGAGCAGTTCTTC
clone_size: .; d_call: TRBD2; v_call: TRBV10-2; j_call: TRBJ2-5; cdr3_aa: CASSDPWASGRVYQETQYF; cdr3_nt: TGCGCCAGCAGTGACCCCTGGGCTAGCGGGAGAGTATACCAAGAGACCCAGTACTTC
clone_size: .; d_call: TRBD1; v_call: TRBV7-9; j_call: TRBJ1-1; cdr3_aa: CASSLDGEGTVKSEAFF; cdr3_nt: TGTGCCAGCAGCTTAGACGGCGAGGGGACAGTGAAATCTGAAGCTTTCTTT
clone_size: .; d_call: TRBD1; v_call: TRBV19; j_call: TRBJ2-3; cdr3_aa: CASSSTGDTQYF; cdr3_nt: TGTGCCAGTAGCTCGACAGGGGATACGCAGTATTTT